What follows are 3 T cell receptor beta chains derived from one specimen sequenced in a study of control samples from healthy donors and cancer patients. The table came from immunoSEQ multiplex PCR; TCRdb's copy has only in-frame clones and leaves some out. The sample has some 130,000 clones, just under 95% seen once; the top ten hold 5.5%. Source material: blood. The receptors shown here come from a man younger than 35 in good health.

In DNA, the CDR3 is TGTGCCAGCAGCTCCCTAGGTTCGAACACCGGGGAGCTGTTTTTT. Its protein product is CASSSLGSNTGELFF. This chain links TRBV11-2 with TRBJ2-2, with no clear D. The V gene lost 4 bases and the J gene lost 0 bases, with 9 bases spanning the gap. CDR1 and CDR2 (germline): SGHAT, FQNNGV. The CDR3 has 15 amino acids.

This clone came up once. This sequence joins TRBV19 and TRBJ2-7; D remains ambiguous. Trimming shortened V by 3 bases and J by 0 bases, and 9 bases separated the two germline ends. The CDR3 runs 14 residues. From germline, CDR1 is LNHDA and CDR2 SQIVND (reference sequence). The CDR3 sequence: CASSIGVSSYEQYF. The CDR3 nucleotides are TGTGCCAGTAGTATTGGGGTTAGCTCCTACGAGCAGTACTTC.

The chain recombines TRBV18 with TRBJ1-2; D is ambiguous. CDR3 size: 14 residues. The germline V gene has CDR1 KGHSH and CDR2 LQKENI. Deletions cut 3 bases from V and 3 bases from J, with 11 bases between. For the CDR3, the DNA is TGTGCCAGCTCACCGTTCGGGATCGACTATGGCTACACCTTC. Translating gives CASSPFGIDYGYTF.